This TCR beta chain derives from a study of shared clonotypes between healthy human individuals. The CDR3 sequence is 14 residues long. Per germline, CDR1 SGHNT and CDR2 YYREEE (reference sequence). Between the trimmed V and J ends, which lost 4 bases and 1 base, there was a span of 8 bases. Regarding this clone: Its antigen is unknown.

Sorted-subset replicate PCR reactions contained roughly 190 ng DNA, corresponding to some 28,000 T cell genomes. Generated by immunoSEQ multiplex PCR, the TCRdb table keeps only in-frame clones and is missing some. Here the sample spans roughly 2.5 million clones, around nine tenths being singletons. Findings and caveats of the study: Some naive CD4 clonotypes, approximately 4.5%, turned up in common across several donors.

Sequencing was performed on naive CD4+ T cells sorted from blood. Subset meaning: CD45RA+ positively selected. The clonotype was recovered from a man younger than 35 in good health. V gene TRBV5-4 combines with J gene TRBJ2-2, with D perhaps matching TRBD1 (5 bases). The CDR3 DNA follows: TGTGCCAGCAGCCAAGACAGGAACACCGGGGAGCTGTTTTTT. It codes for CASSQDRNTGELFF. The full variable domain, its missing parts supplied by reference TRBV5-4 and TRBJ2-2, is ETGVTQSPTHLIKTRGQQVTLRCSSQSGHNTVSWYQQALGQGPQFIFQYYREEENGRGNFPPRFSGLQFPNYSSELNVNALELDDSALYLCASSQDRNTGELFFGEGSRLTVL.